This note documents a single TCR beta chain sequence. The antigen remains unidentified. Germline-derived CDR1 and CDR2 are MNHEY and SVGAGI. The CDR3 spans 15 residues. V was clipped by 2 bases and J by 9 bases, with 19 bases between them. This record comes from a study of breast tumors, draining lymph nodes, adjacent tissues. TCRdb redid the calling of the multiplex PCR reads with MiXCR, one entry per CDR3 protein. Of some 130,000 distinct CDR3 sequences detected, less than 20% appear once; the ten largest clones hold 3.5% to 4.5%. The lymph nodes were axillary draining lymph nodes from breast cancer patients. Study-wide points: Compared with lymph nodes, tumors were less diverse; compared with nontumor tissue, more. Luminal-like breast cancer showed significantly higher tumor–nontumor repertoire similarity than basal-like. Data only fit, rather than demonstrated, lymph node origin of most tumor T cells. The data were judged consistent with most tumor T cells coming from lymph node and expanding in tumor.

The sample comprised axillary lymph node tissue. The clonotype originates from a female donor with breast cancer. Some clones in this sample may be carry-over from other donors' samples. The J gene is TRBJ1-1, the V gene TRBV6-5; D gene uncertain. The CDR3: CASSYDFGNLQKAFF. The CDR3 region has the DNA TGTGCCAGCAGTTACGATTTCGGAAATCTACAGAAAGCTTTCTTT.